This T cell receptor (beta chain) stems from a study of OX40 agonist ivuxolimab in advanced cancers. General study results and limits: Circulating CD4+ and CD8+ T cells showed clonal expansion by week 6 at 0.1 to 3.0 mg/kg. Among the lowest levels of clonal expansion were found in partial responders at 0.1-3.0 mg/kg.

Comments on this clone: Its antigen is not known.

Sequencing used immunoSEQ multiplex PCR; TCRdb keeps in-frame clones, though not all of them. The sample holds around 74,000 clones, 75% to 90% seen once. Trimming left V 2 bases short and J 4 bases short, with 6 bases between. The CDR3 extends over 13 amino acids. Germline-derived CDR1 and CDR2 are MNHEY and SMNVEV (reference sequence). This specimen consisted of CD4+ or CD8+ T cells sorted from blood, obtained in a trial of the OX40 agonist ivuxolimab. The receptor was derived from an adult with an advanced solid tumor such as melanoma, head and neck, liver or kidney cancer. The rearrangement uses TRBV27 and TRBJ2-1; TRBD1 or TRBD2 may be the D gene (5 bases each). The CDR3 nucleotides are TGTGCCAGCAGTTTAGAGGGGTACAATGAGCAGTTCTTC. It is translated as CASSLEGYNEQFF.